Listed below are T cell receptor beta chains from one sample, sequenced in a study. TCRdb itself ran the 5' RACE reads through MiXCR, one entry per CDR3 protein. The sample records about 6,000 distinct CDR3 sequences, 45% to 65% being singletons. The sample taken for sequencing was naive CD4+ T cells sorted from blood. These receptors were collected from a female donor with breast cancer. CDR3s include the opening cysteine and the closing phenylalanine or tryptophan. The D gene is left open where the match is weak. Clone size appears in some rows only: once, few, many, or a class for an expanded clone.

>TRBJ2-3|TRBV4-2|TRBD2|NA
TGTGCCAGCAGCGCCAGAGCGGGAGGTACAGATACGCAGTATTTT
CASSARAGGTDTQYF
>TRBJ2-2|TRBV6-2/TRBV6-3|TRBD2|once
TGTGCCAGCAGGCCCAGCGGGAGGAGGACCGGGGAGCTGTTTTTT
CASRPSGRRTGELFF
>TRBJ2-1|TRBV20-1|TRBD2|few
TGCAGTGGGCTAGCGGATATATCCTACAATGAGCAGTTCTTC
CSGLADISYNEQFF
>TRBJ1-6|TRBV5-5|NA|NA
TGTGCCAGCAGCTTATGGGGCGTAGACTATAATTCACCCCTCCACTTT
CASSLWGVDYNSPLHF
>TRBJ2-1|TRBV7-3|NA|NA
TGTGCCAGCAGCTTAACGGCACAGGTTCTACATATGAATGAGCAGTTCTTC
CASSLTAQVLHMNEQFF
>TRBJ1-5|TRBV6-5|NA|few
TGTGCCAGCAGTTACTCGATACAAGGGAATCAGCCCCAGCATTTT
CASSYSIQGNQPQHF
>TRBJ1-3|TRBV20-1|NA|NA
TGCAGTGCTACCAGTGAGGAGGGATCTGGAAACACCATATATTTT
CSATSEEGSGNTIYF
>TRBJ2-3|TRBV10-3|NA|NA
TGTGCCATCAGTGAGTCGGTTGAGAGAGATACGCAGTATTTT
CAISESVERDTQYF
>TRBJ2-1|TRBV11-2|NA|few
TGTGCCAGCCAAACTGCCAATGAGCAGTTCTTC
CASQTANEQFF
>TRBJ2-1|TRBV20-1|NA|NA
TGCAGTGCTAGTTTAATAAGCAATTACAATGAGCAGTTCTTC
CSASLISNYNEQFF
>TRBJ2-5|TRBV4-2|TRBD2|NA
TGTGCCAGCGGCCAAGATCCTAGCGGGCAAGAGACCCAGTACTTC
CASGQDPSGQETQYF
>TRBJ2-3|TRBV20-1|NA|NA
TGCAGTGCTAGAATCCAGGCCACAGATACGCAGTATTTT
CSARIQATDTQYF
>TRBJ2-3|TRBV6-5|NA|large
TGTGCCAGCAGTGACGTACATACGCAGTATTTT
CASSDVHTQYF
>TRBJ2-1|TRBV5-1|NA|once
TGCGCCAGCAGCTTGGGACAGTATGTCGATGAGCAGTTCTTC
CASSLGQYVDEQFF
>TRBJ2-2|TRBV18|NA|NA
TGTGCCAGCAGAAGACCCGGGGAGCTGTTTTTT
CASRRPGELFF
>TRBJ1-1|TRBV7-9|NA|NA
TGTGCCAGCAGCTACTTGAACACTGAAGCTTTCTTT
CASSYLNTEAFF
>TRBJ2-1|TRBV5-6|NA|once
TGTGCCAGCACCTTCCTATTCGCGGGCGCGGTAACCTCAAACAATGAGCAGTTCTTC
CASTFLFAGAVTSNNEQFF
>TRBJ1-3|TRBV20-1|NA|few
TGCAGTGCTAGAGTTACCAGTACCCGCTCTGGAAACACCATATATTTT
CSARVTSTRSGNTIYF
>TRBJ2-5|TRBV20-1|NA|few
TGCAGTGCTAGAAAAGAGACCCAGTACTTC
CSARKETQYF
>TRBJ2-6|TRBV2|TRBD2|few
TGTGCCAGCAGCGGACTAGCGGGAGGGCCCTCTGGGGCCAACGTCCTGACTTTC
CASSGLAGGPSGANVLTF
>TRBJ2-1|TRBV7-3|NA|NA
TGTGCCAGCAGCTTAGATCCCAGCTCCTACAATGAGCAGTTCTTC
CASSLDPSSYNEQFF
>TRBJ1-5|TRBV4-3|TRBD1|NA
TGCGCCAGCAGCCAGAGGACAGGTGATCAGCCCCAGCATTTT
CASSQRTGDQPQHF
>TRBJ2-7|TRBV7-2|NA|few
TGTGCCAGCAGCCAGGAAGCTATCTCCTACGAGCAGTACTTC
CASSQEAISYEQYF
>TRBJ1-3|TRBV6-5|NA|NA
TGTGCCAGCAGCTTACTCTCGACCTCTGGAAACACCATATATTTT
CASSLLSTSGNTIYF
>TRBJ2-1|TRBV6-2/TRBV6-3|TRBD2|once
TGTGCCAGCAGCCCGGGACTAGACGGCCCCTATGAGCAGTTCTTC
CASSPGLDGPYEQFF
>TRBJ2-5|TRBV20-1|TRBD2|few
TGCAGTGCTAGAGCCGCGGGGGTCCAAGAGACCCAGTACTTC
CSARAAGVQETQYF
>TRBJ2-2|TRBV7-2|TRBD1|few
TGTGCCAGCAGGGGTACAGGGGGCTCCACCGGGGAGCTGTTTTTT
CASRGTGGSTGELFF
>TRBJ2-1|TRBV20-1|TRBD2|once
TGCAGTGCCCCGAGTAGCGGGAGCCTCGGGCCTGAGCAGTTCTTC
CSAPSSGSLGPEQFF
>TRBJ1-5|TRBV6-5|NA|NA
TGTGCCAGCAGCCACGCAAGGAATCAGCCCCAGCATTTT
CASSHARNQPQHF
>TRBJ2-7|TRBV4-3|TRBD2|NA
TGCGCCAGCAGCCAAGAGCGCACTAGCGTCGAGCAGTACTTC
CASSQERTSVEQYF
>TRBJ1-1|TRBV29-1|NA|NA
TGCAGCGTTGAAGGTCGGTTGAACACTGAAGCTTTCTTT
CSVEGRLNTEAFF
>TRBJ2-1|TRBV20-1|TRBD2|NA
TGCAGTGCTAGAGGACTAGCGAGGCTTTACAATGAGCAGTTCTTC
CSARGLARLYNEQFF
>TRBJ2-1|TRBV20-1|TRBD1|NA
TGCAGTGCCGCTCCTCGGGACAGCTCCTACAATGAGCAGTTCTTC
CSAAPRDSSYNEQFF
>TRBJ2-5|TRBV7-2|NA|NA
TGTGCCAGCAGCTTAGGGCTACTTGAGACCCAGTACTTC
CASSLGLLETQYF
>TRBJ2-5|TRBV12-3/TRBV12-4|TRBD2|NA
TGTGCCAGCACCTGGGGGGGTGGGACCCAGTACTTC
CASTWGGGTQYF
>TRBJ2-5|TRBV20-1|NA|NA
TGCAGTGCCAGACAAGGGGGGGAGACCCAGTACTTC
CSARQGGETQYF
>TRBJ2-1|TRBV12-3/TRBV12-4|NA|NA
TGTGCCAGCAGTCGACGGAGCTCCTACAATGAGCAGTTCTTC
CASSRRSSYNEQFF
>TRBJ2-5|TRBV29-1|TRBD2|NA
TGCAGCGTGGGGGGGACTAGCCCAAGTGGAGAGACCCAGTACTTC
CSVGGTSPSGETQYF
>TRBJ2-3|TRBV7-2|NA|NA
TGTGCCAGCGGGGGCTTCACAGATACGCAGTATTTT
CASGGFTDTQYF
>TRBJ2-3|TRBV11-2|NA|few
TGTGCCAGCAGCTTGGGGGTTAGCACAGATACGCAGTATTTT
CASSLGVSTDTQYF
>TRBJ2-7|TRBV4-3|NA|NA
TGCGCCAGCAGCTTAGTTGGCCAGAGCTCCTACGAGCAGTACTTC
CASSLVGQSSYEQYF
>TRBJ2-1|TRBV6-2/TRBV6-3|NA|once
TGTGCCAGCAGCCCCCCGGGAGATGGATACAATGAGCAGTTCTTC
CASSPPGDGYNEQFF
>TRBJ1-6|TRBV27|NA|few
TGTGCCAGCACCGCGGGGACGGCTTTAAGTTCACCCCTCCACTTT
CASTAGTALSSPLHF
>TRBJ2-4|TRBV12-3/TRBV12-4|NA|NA
TGTGTCAGCAGTTTGAGCGGGAACATTCAGTACTTC
CVSSLSGNIQYF
>TRBJ2-1|TRBV6-1|NA|NA
TGTGCCAGCAGTCAACAACTAGAAAGGTTCTACAATGAGCAGTTCTTC
CASSQQLERFYNEQFF
>TRBJ2-4|TRBV20-1|NA|NA
TGCAGTGCTATTCTCCTAGCGTCTACCAAAAACATTCAGTACTTC
CSAILLASTKNIQYF
>TRBJ1-2|TRBV4-2|NA|NA
TGTGCCAGCAGCCAAGTAACTGACTATGGCTACACCTTC
CASSQVTDYGYTF
>TRBJ2-3|TRBV20-1|TRBD2|NA
TGCAGTGCTAGTCCGTCCAGCGGGAGTACCCTATATGCGCAGTATTTT
CSASPSSGSTLYAQYF
>TRBJ1-1|TRBV20-1|NA|NA
TGCAGTGCTAGAGGTCTCAAGTTTACCACTGAAGCTTTCTTT
CSARGLKFTTEAFF
>TRBJ2-1|TRBV7-7|NA|medium-sized
TGTGCCAGCAGCTTAGGGCTAAACAATGAGCAGTTCTTC
CASSLGLNNEQFF
>TRBJ2-1|TRBV4-3|NA|few
TGCGCCAGCAGCCAAGATAAACAGAACAATGAGCAGTTCTTC
CASSQDKQNNEQFF
>TRBJ2-1|TRBV7-9|NA|few
TGTGCCAGCAGTACTCCCCGGACAGTGGGACTACAGAGCTCCTACAATGAGCAGTTCTTC
CASSTPRTVGLQSSYNEQFF
>TRBJ1-3|TRBV6-6|NA|once
TGTGCCAGCAGTTACCCCTCTCTAATGAGAGCCTCTGGAAACACCATATATTTT
CASSYPSLMRASGNTIYF
>TRBJ2-2|TRBV24-1|NA|NA
TGTGCCACCACCTCGGGGACTCCGCCGAACACCGGGGAGCTGTTTTTT
CATTSGTPPNTGELFF
>TRBJ2-1|TRBV29-1|NA|NA
TGCAGCGGTAAGGGACGGCTATCCTACAATGAGCAGTTCTTC
CSGKGRLSYNEQFF
>TRBJ1-1|TRBV2|NA|once
TGTGCCAGCAGTGAAACTGAAGCTTTCTTT
CASSETEAFF